Listed here are 3 T cell receptor beta chains from one sample, sequenced in a study of shared clonotypes between healthy human individuals. Naive CD8 cells, CD45RO-negative and positively selected for CCR7, excluded terminally differentiated effector memory CD45RA+ cells. Sequencing used immunoSEQ multiplex PCR; TCRdb keeps in-frame clones, though not all of them. The table lists fewer than 700,000 clones, 85% to 95% of them singletons. The specimen was naive CD8+ T cells sorted from blood. The source of these receptors is a woman aged 25 to 45 in good health.

A single count supports this clone. J is TRBJ1-2 and V is TRBV6-5; D gene unclear. The CDR3 length is 15 residues. Germline lookup yields CDR1 MNHEY and CDR2 SVGAGI. Trimming left V 3 bases short and J 0 bases short, with 11 bases between. The CDR3 loop is CASSYELGSNYGYTF. CDR3 bases: TGTGCCAGCAGTTATGAGCTGGGCTCTAACTATGGCTACACCTTC.

This chain links TRBV27 with TRBJ1-4; D call uncertain. The CDR3 length is 14 residues. Germline V lookup: CDR1 MNHEY, CDR2 SMNVEV (reference sequence). Trimming stripped 3 bases from V and 7 bases from J, with 12 bases between. The CDR3 sequence: CASSFILGGEKLFF. The DNA of the CDR3 is TGTGCCAGCAGTTTTATTTTGGGAGGTGAAAAACTGTTTTTT. Variable domain in full (rest from reference TRBV27 and TRBJ1-4): EAQVTQNPRYLITVTGKKLTVTCSQNMNHEYMSWYRQDPGLGLRQIYYSMNVEVTDKGDVPEGYKVSRKEKRNFPLILESPSPNQTSLYFCASSFILGGEKLFFGSGTQLSVL.

The chain is built from TRBV5-5 and TRBJ2-7, with D unresolved. The CDR3 loop spans 14 amino acids. Germline V gene data show CDR1 as SGHKS and CDR2 as YYEKEE (reference sequence). Trimming left V 0 bases short and J 3 bases short, with 10 bases between. Written as DNA, the CDR3 is TGTGCCAGCAGCTTGGCAGTAGGGTACTACGAGCAGTACTTC. Protein sequence: CASSLAVGYYEQYF.